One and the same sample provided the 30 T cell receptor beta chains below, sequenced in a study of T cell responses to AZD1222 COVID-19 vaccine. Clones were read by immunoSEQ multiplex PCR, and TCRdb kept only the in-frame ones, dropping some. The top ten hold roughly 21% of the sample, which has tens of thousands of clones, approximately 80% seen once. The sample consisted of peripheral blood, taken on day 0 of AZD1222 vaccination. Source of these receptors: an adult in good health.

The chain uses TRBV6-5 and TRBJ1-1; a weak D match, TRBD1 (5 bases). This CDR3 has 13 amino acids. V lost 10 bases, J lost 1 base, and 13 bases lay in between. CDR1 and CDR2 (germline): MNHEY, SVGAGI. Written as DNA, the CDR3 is TGTGCCACCCGGAGGGGCAAGAACACTGAAGCTTTCTTT. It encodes CATRRGKNTEAFF.

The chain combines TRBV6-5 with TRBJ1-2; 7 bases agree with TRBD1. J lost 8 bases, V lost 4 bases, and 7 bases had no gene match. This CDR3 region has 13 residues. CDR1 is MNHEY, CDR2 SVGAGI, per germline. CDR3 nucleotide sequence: TGTGCCAGCAGTTTCGACAGGGTGCGCGGCTACACCTTC. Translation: CASSFDRVRGYTF.

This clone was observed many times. The CDR3 DNA is TGTGCCAGCAGCCAAAAGCCGTCGGATGCGATCGACAATGAGCAGTTCTTC. Amino acid sequence: CASSQKPSDAIDNEQFF. The gene calls are TRBV11-2 and TRBJ2-1; D unresolved. Germline values: CDR1 SGHAT, CDR2 FQNNGV. CDR3 length: 17 amino acids. Trimming shortened V by 5 bases and J by 5 bases, and 22 bases separated the two germline ends.

This CDR3 reads CASSREANTEAFF. The CDR3 DNA sequence: TGTGCCAGCAGCCGCGAAGCGAACACTGAAGCTTTCTTT. The chain joins TRBV5-8 to TRBJ1-1; unclear D gene. V was cut by 4 bases and J by 1 base, with 8 bases left in between. This CDR3 comprises 13 residues. Germline V gene data show CDR1 as SGHTS and CDR2 as YDEGEE.

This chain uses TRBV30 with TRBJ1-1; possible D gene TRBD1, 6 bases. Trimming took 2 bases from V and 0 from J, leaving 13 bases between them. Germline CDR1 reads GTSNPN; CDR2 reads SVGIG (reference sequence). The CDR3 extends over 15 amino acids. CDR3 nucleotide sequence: TGTGCCTGGAGTTCCGCGGGGGCAATGAACACTGAAGCTTTCTTT. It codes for CAWSSAGAMNTEAFF.

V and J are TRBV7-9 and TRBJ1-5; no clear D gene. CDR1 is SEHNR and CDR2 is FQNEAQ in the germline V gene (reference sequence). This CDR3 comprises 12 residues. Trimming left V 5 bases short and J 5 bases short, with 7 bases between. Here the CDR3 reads CASSKQDQPQHF. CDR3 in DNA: TGTGCCAGCAGCAAACAAGATCAGCCCCAGCATTTT.

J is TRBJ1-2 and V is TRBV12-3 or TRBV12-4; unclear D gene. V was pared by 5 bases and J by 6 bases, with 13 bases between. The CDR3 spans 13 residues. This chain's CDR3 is CASSRNGVDGYTF. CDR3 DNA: TGTGCCAGCAGTCGAAATGGAGTTGATGGCTACACCTTC.

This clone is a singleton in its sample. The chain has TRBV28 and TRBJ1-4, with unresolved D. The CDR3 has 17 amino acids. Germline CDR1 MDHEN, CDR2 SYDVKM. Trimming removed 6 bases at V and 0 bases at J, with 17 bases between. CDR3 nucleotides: TGTGCCAGCAGACAACACCCCTTTAGCTCAACTAATGAAAAACTGTTTTTT. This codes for CASRQHPFSSTNEKLFF.

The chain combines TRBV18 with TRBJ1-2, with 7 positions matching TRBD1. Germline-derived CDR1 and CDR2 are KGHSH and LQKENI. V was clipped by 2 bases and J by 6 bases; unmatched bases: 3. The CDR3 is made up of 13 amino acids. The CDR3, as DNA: TGTGCCAGCTCACCATCCCAGGGGGATGGCTACACCTTC. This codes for CASSPSQGDGYTF.

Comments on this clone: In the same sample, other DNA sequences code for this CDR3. CDR3 amino acids: CARDSRGYGYTF. Here the CDR3 DNA reads TGTGCCAGGGACAGCCGGGGCTATGGCTACACCTTC. The chain recombines TRBV30 with TRBJ1-2, with 7 bases aligning to TRBD1. Germline CDR1 GTSNPN, CDR2 SVGIG (reference sequence). With 8 bases clipped from V and 4 bases from J, the junction kept 7 bases outside the gene matches. The CDR3 totals 12 residues.

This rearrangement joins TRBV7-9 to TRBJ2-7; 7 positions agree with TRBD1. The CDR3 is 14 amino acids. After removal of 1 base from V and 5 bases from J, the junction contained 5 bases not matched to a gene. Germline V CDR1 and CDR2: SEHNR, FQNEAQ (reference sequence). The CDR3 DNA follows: TGTGCCAGCAGCTTAGAGACAGGGTCCCACGAGCAGTACTTC. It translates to CASSLETGSHEQYF.

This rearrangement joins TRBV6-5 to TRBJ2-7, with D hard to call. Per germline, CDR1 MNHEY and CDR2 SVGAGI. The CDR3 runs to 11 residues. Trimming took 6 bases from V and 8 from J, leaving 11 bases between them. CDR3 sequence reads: CASSKGPKQYF. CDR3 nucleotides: TGTGCCAGCAGCAAAGGTCCCAAGCAGTACTTC.

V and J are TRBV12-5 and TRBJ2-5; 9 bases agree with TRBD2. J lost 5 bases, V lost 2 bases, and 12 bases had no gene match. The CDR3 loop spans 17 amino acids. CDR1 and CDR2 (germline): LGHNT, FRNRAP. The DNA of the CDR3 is TGTGCTAGTGGTTTGAGTTTGGCTAGCGGGATAGGGGAGACCCAGTACTTC. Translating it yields CASGLSLASGIGETQYF. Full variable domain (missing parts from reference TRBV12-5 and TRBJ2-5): DARVTQTPRHKVTEMGQEVTMRCQPILGHNTVFWYRQTMMQGLELLAYFRNRAPLDDSGMPKDRFSAEMPDATLATLKIQPSEPRDSAVYFCASGLSLASGIGETQYFGPGTRLLVL.

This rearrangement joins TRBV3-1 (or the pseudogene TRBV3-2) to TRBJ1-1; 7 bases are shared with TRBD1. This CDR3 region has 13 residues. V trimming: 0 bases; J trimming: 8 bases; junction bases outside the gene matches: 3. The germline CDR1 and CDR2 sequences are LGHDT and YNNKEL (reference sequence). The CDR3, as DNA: TGTGCCAGCAGCCAAGATGGCAGGGGGGAAGCTTTCTTT. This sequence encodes CASSQDGRGEAFF.

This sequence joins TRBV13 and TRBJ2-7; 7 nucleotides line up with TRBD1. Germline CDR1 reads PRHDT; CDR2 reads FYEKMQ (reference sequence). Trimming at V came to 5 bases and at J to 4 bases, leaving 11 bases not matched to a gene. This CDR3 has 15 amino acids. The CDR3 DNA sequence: TGTGCCAGCAGCACCCGAGGTACAGGGGTATACGAGCAGTACTTC. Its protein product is CASSTRGTGVYEQYF.

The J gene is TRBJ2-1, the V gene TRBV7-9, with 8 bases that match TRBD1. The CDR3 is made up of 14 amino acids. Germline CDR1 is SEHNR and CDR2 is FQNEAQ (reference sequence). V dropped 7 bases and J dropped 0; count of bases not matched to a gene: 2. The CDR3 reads CASTTGGSYNEQFF. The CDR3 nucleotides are TGTGCCAGCACTACAGGGGGCTCCTACAATGAGCAGTTCTTC.

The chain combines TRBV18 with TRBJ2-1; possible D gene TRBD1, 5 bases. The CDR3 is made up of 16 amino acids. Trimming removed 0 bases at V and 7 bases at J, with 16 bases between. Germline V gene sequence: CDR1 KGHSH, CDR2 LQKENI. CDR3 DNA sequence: TGTGCCAGCTCACCACCGGGGCAAGCATTGGGGAATGAGCAGTTCTTC. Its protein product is CASSPPGQALGNEQFF. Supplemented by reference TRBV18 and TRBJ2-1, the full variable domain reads NAGVMQNPRHLVRRRGQEARLRCSPMKGHSHVYWYRQLPEEGLKFMVYLQKENIIDESGMPKERFSAEFPKEGPSILRIQQVVRGDSAAYFCASSPPGQALGNEQFFGPGTRLTVL.

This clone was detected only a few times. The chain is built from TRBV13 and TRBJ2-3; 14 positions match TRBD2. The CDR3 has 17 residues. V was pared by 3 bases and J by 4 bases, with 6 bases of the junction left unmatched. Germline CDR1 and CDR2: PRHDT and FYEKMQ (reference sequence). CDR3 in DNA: TGTGCCAGCAGCTTGGTAGGACTAGCGGGAGGTCCAGATACGCAGTATTTT. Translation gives CASSLVGLAGGPDTQYF. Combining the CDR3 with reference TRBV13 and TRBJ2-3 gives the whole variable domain AAGVIQSPRHLIKEKRETATLKCYPIPRHDTVYWYQQGPGQDPQFLISFYEKMQSDKGSIPDRFSAQQFSDYHSELNMSSLELGDSALYFCASSLVGLAGGPDTQYFGPGTRLTVL.

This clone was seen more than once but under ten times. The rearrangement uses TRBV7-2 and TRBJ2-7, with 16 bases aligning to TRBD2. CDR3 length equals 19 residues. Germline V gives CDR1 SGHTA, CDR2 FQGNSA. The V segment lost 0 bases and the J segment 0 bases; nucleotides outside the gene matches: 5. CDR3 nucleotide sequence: TGTGCCAGCAGCTTAGCGGGACTAGCGGGAGGGAAACGCTCCTACGAGCAGTACTTC. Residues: CASSLAGLAGGKRSYEQYF. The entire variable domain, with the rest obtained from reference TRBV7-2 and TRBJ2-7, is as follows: GAGVSQSPSNKVTEKGKDVELRCDPISGHTALYWYRQSLGQGLEFLIYFQGNSAPDKSGLPSDRFSAERTGGSVSTLTIQRTQQEDSAVYLCASSLAGLAGGKRSYEQYFGPGTRLTVT.

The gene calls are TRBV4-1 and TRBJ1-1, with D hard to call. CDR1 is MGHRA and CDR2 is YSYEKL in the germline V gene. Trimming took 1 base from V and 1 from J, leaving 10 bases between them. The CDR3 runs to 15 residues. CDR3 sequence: CASSQVARSNTEAFF. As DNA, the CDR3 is TGCGCCAGCAGCCAAGTTGCACGGTCGAACACTGAAGCTTTCTTT.

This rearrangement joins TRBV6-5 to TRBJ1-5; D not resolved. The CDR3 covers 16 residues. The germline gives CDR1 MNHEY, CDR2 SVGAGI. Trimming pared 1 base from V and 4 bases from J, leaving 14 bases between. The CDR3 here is CASSYFSLSENQPQHF. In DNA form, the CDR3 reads TGTGCCAGCAGTTACTTTTCCCTCTCAGAAAATCAGCCCCAGCATTTT.

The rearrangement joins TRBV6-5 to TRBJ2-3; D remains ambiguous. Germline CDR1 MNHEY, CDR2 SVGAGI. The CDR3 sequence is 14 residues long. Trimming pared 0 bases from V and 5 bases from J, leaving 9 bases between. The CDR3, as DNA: TGTGCCAGCAGTTACTCCCTGGGCTTAGATACGCAGTATTTT. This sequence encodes CASSYSLGLDTQYF.

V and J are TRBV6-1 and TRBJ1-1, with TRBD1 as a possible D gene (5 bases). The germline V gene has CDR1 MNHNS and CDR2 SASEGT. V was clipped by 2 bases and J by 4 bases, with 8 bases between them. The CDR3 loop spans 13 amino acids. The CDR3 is CASSEFQGTEAFF. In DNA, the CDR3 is TGTGCCAGCAGTGAATTTCAGGGCACTGAAGCTTTCTTT.

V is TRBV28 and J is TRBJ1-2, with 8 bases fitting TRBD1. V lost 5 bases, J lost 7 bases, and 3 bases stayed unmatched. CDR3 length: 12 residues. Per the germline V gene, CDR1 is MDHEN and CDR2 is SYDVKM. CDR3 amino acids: CASSKDRGGYTF. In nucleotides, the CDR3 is TGTGCCAGCAGTAAAGACAGGGGTGGCTACACCTTC.

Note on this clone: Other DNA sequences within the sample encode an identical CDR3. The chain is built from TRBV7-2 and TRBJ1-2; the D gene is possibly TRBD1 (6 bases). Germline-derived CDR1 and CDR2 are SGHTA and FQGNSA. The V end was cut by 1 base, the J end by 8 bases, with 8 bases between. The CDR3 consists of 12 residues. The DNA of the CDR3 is TGTGCCAGCAGCTTAGGGGGGGGCGGCTACACCTTC. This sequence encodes CASSLGGGGYTF.

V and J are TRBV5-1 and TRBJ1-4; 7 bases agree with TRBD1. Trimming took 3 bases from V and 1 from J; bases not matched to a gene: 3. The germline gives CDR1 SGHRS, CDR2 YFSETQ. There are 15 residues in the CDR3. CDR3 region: CASSWGDRTNEKLFF. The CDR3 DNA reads TGCGCCAGCAGCTGGGGGGACAGAACTAATGAAAAACTGTTTTTT.

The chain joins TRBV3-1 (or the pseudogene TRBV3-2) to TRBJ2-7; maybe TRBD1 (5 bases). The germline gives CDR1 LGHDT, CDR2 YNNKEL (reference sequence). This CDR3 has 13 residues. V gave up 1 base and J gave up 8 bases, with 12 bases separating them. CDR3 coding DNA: TGTGCCAGCAGCCAAGGGGGCAACACGAAGCAGTACTTC. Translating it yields CASSQGGNTKQYF.

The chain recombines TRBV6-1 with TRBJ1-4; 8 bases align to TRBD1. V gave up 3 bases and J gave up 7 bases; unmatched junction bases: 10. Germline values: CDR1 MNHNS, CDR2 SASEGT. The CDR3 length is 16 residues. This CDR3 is CASSEAIHRGTEKLFF. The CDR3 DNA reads TGTGCCAGCAGTGAGGCGATTCACAGGGGGACTGAAAAACTGTTTTTT.

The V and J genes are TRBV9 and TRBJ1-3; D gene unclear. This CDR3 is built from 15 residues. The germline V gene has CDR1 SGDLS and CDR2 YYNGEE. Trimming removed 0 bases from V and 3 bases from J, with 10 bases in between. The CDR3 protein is CASSVEISGGNTIYF. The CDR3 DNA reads TGTGCCAGCAGCGTAGAAATTTCAGGTGGAAACACCATATATTTT.

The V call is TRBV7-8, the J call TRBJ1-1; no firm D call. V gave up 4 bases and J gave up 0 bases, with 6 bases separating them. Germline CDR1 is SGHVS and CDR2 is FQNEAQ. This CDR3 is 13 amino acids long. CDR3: CASSSLVNTEAFF. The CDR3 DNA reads TGTGCCAGCAGCTCCTTGGTGAACACTGAAGCTTTCTTT.